These T cell receptor beta chains were read from a single sample in a study of CD8 T cells in ankylosing spondylitis. From the 5' RACE reads, TCRdb called clonotypes with MiXCR, one entry per CDR3 protein. The repertoire holds roughly 440,000 distinct CDR3 sequences, with approximately 17% as singletons. Sample: blood, either unsorted or a sorted T cell fraction (not recorded which). All receptors come from a male donor with ankylosing spondylitis. The CDR3 runs from the conserved cysteine through the conserved F or W. Fields, in order: D gene, clone size, V gene, J gene, CDR3 protein, CDR3 DNA. D genes are given only for firm matches. Size is stated for part of the rows, as once, few or many counts, or as a class when the clone is expanded.

>TRBD1|few|TRBV10-3|TRBJ2-7
CALSGQSWEQYF
TGTGCCTTATCGGGACAGTCCTGGGAGCAGTACTTC
>.|.|TRBV5-1|TRBJ2-7
CASSLWYGTQSSYEQYF
TGCGCCAGCAGCTTATGGTACGGGACACAGAGCTCCTACGAGCAGTACTTC
>TRBD1|few|TRBV6-1|TRBJ1-2
CASRKQGFGANYGYTF
TGTGCCAGCAGGAAACAGGGGTTCGGAGCTAACTATGGCTACACCTTC
>.|.|TRBV5-1|TRBJ2-1
CASSVGLSYNEQFF
TGCGCCAGCAGCGTAGGACTCTCCTACAATGAGCAGTTCTTC
>.|.|TRBV5-1|TRBJ2-2
CASSPGVNTGELFF
TGCGCCAGCAGCCCAGGGGTGAACACCGGGGAGCTGTTTTTT
>TRBD2|few|TRBV6-1|TRBJ2-1
CASSELAVSYNEQFF
TGTGCCAGCAGTGAGCTAGCGGTCTCCTACAATGAGCAGTTCTTC
>.|.|TRBV7-2|TRBJ2-1
CASSLARAGDEQFF
TGTGCCAGCAGCTTAGCGCGGGCAGGGGATGAGCAGTTCTTC
>.|.|TRBV11-2|TRBJ2-1
CASMSSGNEQFF
TGTGCCAGCATGTCTTCCGGCAATGAGCAGTTCTTC
>TRBD2|many|TRBV29-1|TRBJ2-3
CSVALAAKGTDTQYF
TGCAGCGTGGCACTAGCGGCGAAGGGCACAGATACGCAGTATTTT
>TRBD2|many|TRBV7-2|TRBJ2-7
CASSRTSFYEQYF
TGTGCCAGCAGCCGGACTAGTTTCTACGAGCAGTACTTC
>TRBD2|.|TRBV29-1|TRBJ2-3
CSSTPRGGAVDTQYF
TGCAGCTCTACCCCCCGCGGGGGGGCAGTAGATACGCAGTATTTT
>TRBD2|few|TRBV5-6|TRBJ2-5
CASSLVRLAGGETQYF
TGTGCCAGCAGCTTGGTTCGACTAGCGGGGGGCGAGACCCAGTACTTC
>TRBD1|.|TRBV7-9|TRBJ1-2
CASTRTGEGYTF
TGTGCCAGCACCCGGACAGGGGAAGGCTACACCTTC
>TRBD2|many|TRBV12-3/TRBV12-4|TRBJ2-2
CASSLLLSGVTGELFF
TGTGCCAGCAGTTTATTGTTGAGCGGGGTCACCGGGGAGCTGTTTTTT
>TRBD1|many|TRBV12-3/TRBV12-4|TRBJ2-3
CASSSGQGAKGDTQYF
TGTGCCAGCAGTTCCGGACAGGGGGCGAAAGGGGATACGCAGTATTTT
>TRBD1|.|TRBV7-8|TRBJ1-2
CASSLAGTGGGWSYTF
TGTGCCAGCAGCTTAGCGGGGACAGGGGGCGGGTGGAGCTACACCTTC
>.|many|TRBV6-2/TRBV6-3|TRBJ1-5
CASSYSRDQPQHF
TGTGCCAGCAGTTACTCGAGAGATCAGCCCCAGCATTTT
>.|few|TRBV5-1|TRBJ2-6
CASSLEGGFSSGANVLTF
TGCGCCAGCAGCTTGGAGGGGGGGTTCTCCTCTGGGGCCAACGTCCTGACTTTC
>.|.|TRBV7-3|TRBJ1-1
CASSFSPDTEAFF
TGTGCCAGCAGCTTCTCCCCCGACACTGAAGCTTTCTTT
>TRBD2|.|TRBV11-3|TRBJ2-2
CASSHVRTGTSGRRPTGELFF
TGTGCCAGCAGCCACGTTAGAACCGGGACTAGCGGGAGACGCCCGACCGGGGAGCTGTTTTTT
>TRBD1|few|TRBV7-9|TRBJ2-3
CASSPGQGVVDTQYF
TGTGCCAGCAGCCCGGGACAGGGGGTAGTAGATACGCAGTATTTT
>.|few|TRBV6-5|TRBJ2-7
CASSYFGSYEQYF
TGTGCCAGCAGTTACTTTGGCTCCTACGAGCAGTACTTC
>.|.|TRBV5-1|TRBJ1-5
CASSFEGLWNQPQHF
TGCGCCAGCAGCTTCGAGGGGCTATGGAATCAGCCCCAGCATTTT
>.|.|TRBV5-1|TRBJ2-1
CASSPEGDPYNEQFF
TGCGCCAGCAGCCCGGAGGGGGACCCCTACAATGAGCAGTTCTTC
>.|few|TRBV20-1|TRBJ2-3
CSAAAGLLRTDTQYF
TGCAGTGCGGCCGCTGGATTGTTGCGCACAGATACGCAGTATTTT
>.|.|TRBV7-9|TRBJ2-2
CPSTLGSDTGELFF
TGTCCCAGCACGCTCGGGTCGGACACCGGGGAGCTGTTTTTT
>.|.|TRBV18|TRBJ2-5
CVSSIQSQETQYF
TGTGTCAGCTCAATCCAGTCCCAAGAGACCCAGTACTTC
>TRBD2|.|TRBV20-1|TRBJ2-7
CSARVLTSGGYYEQYF
TGCAGTGCTAGAGTACTAACTAGCGGGGGATACTACGAGCAGTACTTC
>TRBD2|few|TRBV12-3/TRBV12-4|TRBJ2-7
CASRRAGGTYEQYF
TGTGCCAGCAGGCGAGCGGGGGGAACCTACGAGCAGTACTTC
>.|few|TRBV29-1|TRBJ1-1
CSAQTDTYTEAFF
TGCAGCGCGCAGACAGATACTTACACTGAAGCTTTCTTT
>TRBD2|.|TRBV4-2|TRBJ2-3
CASSQDTSGRASVYF
TGTGCCAGCAGCCAAGATACTAGCGGGAGGGCCTCTGTGTATTTT
>TRBD1|.|TRBV11-3|TRBJ1-6
CASRRGTEKTNSPLHF
TGTGCCAGCAGGCGTGGGACAGAAAAAACAAATTCACCCCTCCACTTT
>.|.|TRBV7-9|TRBJ2-7
CASSLVGFEQYF
TGTGCCAGCAGCTTAGTTGGGTTCGAGCAGTACTTC
>TRBD2|few|TRBV24-1|TRBJ2-1
CATSDFTSGGTNEQFF
TGTGCCACCAGTGATTTCACTAGCGGGGGGACCAATGAGCAGTTCTTC
>.|few|TRBV11-2|TRBJ2-5
CASSLDPFAETQYF
TGTGCCAGCAGCTTAGATCCCTTCGCGGAGACCCAGTACTTC
>.|.|TRBV15|TRBJ1-5
CATSRATGTGNQPQHF
TGTGCCACCAGCAGAGCTACAGGGACGGGCAATCAGCCCCAGCATTTT
>TRBD2|.|TRBV10-3|TRBJ2-1
CAISQGGRSGRASEQFF
TGTGCCATCAGCCAGGGGGGTCGTAGCGGGAGGGCGTCTGAGCAGTTCTTC
>.|.|TRBV7-3|TRBJ2-1
CASSLIGAPFEFSGQFF
TGTGCCAGCAGCCTCATCGGGGCACCCTTTGAATTTTCGGGGCAGTTCTTC
>.|few|TRBV12-3/TRBV12-4|TRBJ2-3
CASSLAPGVKSGTDTQYF
TGTGCCAGCAGTTTAGCGCCCGGGGTGAAGTCTGGCACAGATACGCAGTATTTT
>.|.|TRBV7-2|TRBJ2-5
CASSLVMRGGETQYF
TGTGCCAGCAGCTTAGTAATGCGGGGCGGGGAGACCCAGTACTTC
>.|few|TRBV11-1|TRBJ2-7
CASSLGSGQHYEQYF
TGTGCCAGCAGCTTAGGGTCAGGACAGCACTACGAGCAGTACTTC